This TCR beta chain derives from a study of T cells after yellow fever vaccination. In the study overall: It was SMART-Seq v4 Ultra Low Input that prepared the fractions with low cell numbers. Findings and limits, study-wide: Across the CD4 and CD8 compartments, a small share of clonotypes was present in both. A secondary response was less intense yet reached its peak sooner, at day 5 versus 15.

This clonotype appeared many times. Its specificity is unknown. Template-switching 5'RACE yielded the TCR cDNA; a universal primer site and UMIs were added in the process. TCRdb passed the 5' RACE reads through MiXCR, listing each CDR3 protein once. The sample holds fewer than 85,000 distinct CDR3 sequences; roughly 8% are singletons and the top ten take 41%. The sample consisted of CD8+ T cells sorted from PBMCs, taken on the day of the yellow fever booster vaccination. This TCR came from a man aged 25-45 years who received the YFV17D yellow fever vaccine.

Here the CDR3 reads CASSRDITDTQYF. CDR3 in DNA: TGTGCCAGCAGTAGGGACATAACAGATACGCAGTATTTT. The chain uses TRBV6-1 and TRBJ2-3; TRBD1 is a possible D gene (6 bases). Trimming stripped 5 bases from V and 3 bases from J, with 9 bases between. This CDR3 has 13 amino acids. The germline V gene encodes CDR1 MNHNS and CDR2 SASEGT.